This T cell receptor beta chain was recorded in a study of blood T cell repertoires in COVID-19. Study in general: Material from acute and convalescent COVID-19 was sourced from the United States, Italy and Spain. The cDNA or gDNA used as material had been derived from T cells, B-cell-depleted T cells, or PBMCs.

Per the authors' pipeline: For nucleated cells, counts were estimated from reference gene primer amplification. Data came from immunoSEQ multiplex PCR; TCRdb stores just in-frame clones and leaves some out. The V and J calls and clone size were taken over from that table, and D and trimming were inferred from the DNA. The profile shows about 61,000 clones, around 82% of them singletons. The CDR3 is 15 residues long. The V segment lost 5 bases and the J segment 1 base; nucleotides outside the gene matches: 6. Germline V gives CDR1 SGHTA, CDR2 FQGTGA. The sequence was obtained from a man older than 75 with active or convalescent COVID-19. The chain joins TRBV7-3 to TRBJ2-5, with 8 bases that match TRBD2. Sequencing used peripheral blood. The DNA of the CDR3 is TGTGCCAGCAGCCCCCTAGCGGGTGCCCAAGAGACCCAGTACTTC. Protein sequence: CASSPLAGAQETQYF. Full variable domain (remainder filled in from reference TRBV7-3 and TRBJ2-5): GAGVSQTPSNKVTEKGKYVELRCDPISGHTALYWYRQSLGQGPEFLIYFQGTGAADDSGLPNDRFFAVRPEGSVSTLKIQRTERGDSAVYLCASSPLAGAQETQYFGPGTRLLVL.